A selection of T cell receptor beta chains follows, all from one sample in a study of T cell changes during pregnancy in multiple sclerosis. Repertoires were generated with immunoSEQ multiplex PCR, while TCRdb's copy carries only in-frame clones and drops some. The sample consists of tens of thousands of clones, 90% of them appearing once. The sample consisted of peripheral blood, taken after pregnancy. Receptors were obtained from a female donor in good health, enrolled as a control in a pregnancy study. Each CDR3 is given with its conserved first and last residue. The D gene is left open where the match is weak. Size is stated for part of the rows, as once, few or many counts, or as a class when the clone is expanded.

cdr3_aa | cdr3_nt | j_call | cdr3_length | v_call | d_call | clone_size
CASKGEGGYTF | TGTGCCAGCAAAGGGGAGGGTGGCTACACCTTC | TRBJ1-2 | 11 | TRBV7-9 | - | -
CASEPRRGGVNTGELFF | TGTGCCAGCGAACCTAGGCGAGGGGGGGTTAACACCGGGGAGCTGTTTTTT | TRBJ2-2 | 17 | TRBV19 | - | -
CASRLVPDRANTEAFF | TGTGCAAGTCGCTTAGTACCAGACAGGGCAAACACTGAAGCTTTCTTT | TRBJ1-1 | 16 | TRBV12-2 | - | -
CATSRDVGARQPQHF | TGTGCCACCAGCAGAGATGTGGGGGCAAGGCAGCCCCAGCATTTT | TRBJ1-5 | 15 | TRBV15 | - | -
CASSVAVAREVEQFF | TGTGCCAGCAGCGTAGCTGTTGCCAGGGAGGTTGAGCAGTTCTTC | TRBJ2-1 | 15 | TRBV9 | - | once
CASSILMGGGVNSPLHF | TGCGCCAGCAGCATATTAATGGGTGGGGGCGTAAATTCACCCCTCCACTTT | TRBJ1-6 | 17 | TRBV5-1 | - | once
CATTKELSGAYEQYF | TGTGCCACCACCAAGGAGCTAAGCGGGGCCTACGAGCAGTACTTC | TRBJ2-7 | 15 | TRBV15 | TRBD2 | once
CASSRPGQIDTEAFF | TGTGCCAGCAGTCGGCCGGGACAGATAGACACTGAAGCTTTCTTT | TRBJ1-1 | 15 | TRBV6-5 | TRBD1 | -
CASSEAVTGFGEQYF | TGTGCCAGCAGTGAAGCAGTGACAGGGTTCGGAGAGCAGTACTTC | TRBJ2-7 | 15 | TRBV6-1 | TRBD1 | -
CASSPITSYEQYF | TGTGCCAGCTCCCCTATCACCTCCTACGAGCAGTACTTC | TRBJ2-7 | 13 | TRBV18 | - | -
CASLPGGGGGYTF | TGTGCCAGCCTCCCGGGGGGCGGTGGTGGCTACACCTTC | TRBJ1-2 | 13 | TRBV28 | - | once
CASTRDRDYGYTF | TGTGCCAGTACCCGGGACAGGGACTATGGCTACACCTTC | TRBJ1-2 | 13 | TRBV19 | TRBD1 | -
CASSTDGGAPYGYTF | TGTGCCAGCAGTACCGATGGGGGGGCTCCCTACGGCTACACCTTC | TRBJ1-2 | 15 | TRBV28 | - | -
CASSQDNNEQFF | TGCGCCAGCAGCCAAGATAACAATGAGCAGTTCTTC | TRBJ2-1 | 12 | TRBV4-3 | - | -
CASSPRLAGLAYNEQFF | TGTGCCAGTAGTCCAAGACTAGCGGGCCTGGCCTACAATGAGCAGTTCTTC | TRBJ2-1 | 17 | TRBV19 | TRBD2 | -
CASSFTGTLQETQYF | TGTGCCAGCAGCTTCACCGGGACACTACAAGAGACCCAGTACTTC | TRBJ2-5 | 15 | TRBV7-9 | - | -
CASSLNSIYEQYF | TGTGCCAGCAGCTTAAACTCAATATACGAGCAGTACTTC | TRBJ2-7 | 13 | TRBV7-8 | - | -
CARSSGGEAGDADTQYF | TGTGCCAGAAGCTCCGGGGGAGAAGCGGGAGACGCAGATACGCAGTATTTT | TRBJ2-3 | 17 | TRBV5-3 | TRBD2 | -
CASSSGLAGSHEQYF | TGTGCCAGCAGCAGTGGACTAGCGGGGTCACACGAGCAGTACTTC | TRBJ2-7 | 15 | TRBV7-3 | TRBD2 | few
CASSIFSGGTDTQYF | TGTGCCAGTAGTATTTTTAGCGGGGGCACAGATACGCAGTATTTT | TRBJ2-3 | 15 | TRBV19 | TRBD2 | -
CASSSWPGNYGYTF | TGTGCCAGCAGTTCCTGGCCAGGGAACTATGGCTACACCTTC | TRBJ1-2 | 14 | TRBV28 | - | -
CASSLGQGNTGELFF | TGTGCCAGCAGCTTGGGTCAGGGGAACACCGGGGAGCTGTTTTTT | TRBJ2-2 | 15 | TRBV5-4 | - | -
CASSQEPRRTGERGYTF | TGTGCCAGCAGCCAAGAGCCTAGACGGACAGGGGAACGCGGCTACACCTTC | TRBJ1-2 | 17 | TRBV4-2 | TRBD1 | -
CASSLNFGGDRGYSPLHF | TGTGCCAGCAGCTTAAATTTTGGGGGGGACAGGGGTTATTCACCCCTCCACTTT | TRBJ1-6 | 18 | TRBV13 | TRBD1 | -
CASSLMGEAGANVLTF | TGTGCCAGCAGCTTAATGGGAGAGGCTGGGGCCAACGTCCTGACTTTC | TRBJ2-6 | 16 | TRBV7-3 | - | -
CASSQSLGQPNSPLHF | TGCGCCAGCAGCCAAAGCCTCGGACAGCCTAATTCACCCCTCCACTTT | TRBJ1-6 | 16 | TRBV4-1 | - | -
CASSPYPIRESGYTF | TGTGCCAGCAGCCCGTACCCCATACGGGAGTCTGGCTACACCTTC | TRBJ1-2 | 15 | TRBV11-2 | - | -
CASSYLTSGGEQYF | TGTGCCAGCAGTTACTTGACTAGCGGCGGCGAGCAGTACTTC | TRBJ2-7 | 14 | TRBV6-5 | TRBD2 | -
CAISESDRAYEQYF | TGTGCCATCAGTGAATCAGACAGGGCCTACGAGCAGTACTTC | TRBJ2-7 | 14 | TRBV10-3 | TRBD1 | -
CASSPLQGRDTEAFF | TGTGCCAGCAGCCCTCTCCAGGGCCGAGACACTGAAGCTTTCTTT | TRBJ1-1 | 15 | TRBV5-5 | - | once
CASRLLDPNTEAFF | TGTGCCAGCAGACTTTTAGATCCGAACACTGAAGCTTTCTTT | TRBJ1-1 | 14 | TRBV6-5 | - | -
CASSQDTGTLYGYTF | TGCGCCAGCAGCCAAGATACAGGGACCCTTTATGGCTACACCTTC | TRBJ1-2 | 15 | TRBV4-3 | - | -
CASSAAGPGTVHGYTF | TGCGCCAGCAGCGCCGCGGGGCCCGGGACAGTACATGGCTACACCTTC | TRBJ1-2 | 16 | TRBV4-3 | TRBD1 | -
CASSRGGFDEQYF | TGTGCCAGCAGCCGGGGGGGGTTCGACGAGCAGTACTTC | TRBJ2-7 | 13 | TRBV5-8 | TRBD2 | -
CAKATAGVHGTDTQYF | TGTGCCAAAGCTACGGCGGGGGTCCATGGCACAGATACGCAGTATTTT | TRBJ2-3 | 16 | TRBV19 | TRBD2 | -
CASSLVGTGSTGELFF | TGCGCCAGCAGTCTAGTGGGGACAGGGAGCACCGGGGAGCTGTTTTTT | TRBJ2-2 | 16 | TRBV4-3 | TRBD1 | -
CASSSHRDQPQHF | TGTGCCAGCAGCTCACACAGGGATCAGCCCCAGCATTTT | TRBJ1-5 | 13 | TRBV7-2 | - | -
CATSGAAIATDTQYF | TGTGCCACCAGCGGAGCGGCAATAGCCACAGATACGCAGTATTTT | TRBJ2-3 | 15 | TRBV15 | - | -
CASSLATGQYGELFF | TGTGCCAGCAGCTTAGCGACGGGACAGTACGGGGAGCTGTTTTTT | TRBJ2-2 | 15 | TRBV7-2 | TRBD1 | -
CASSSSPSTDTQYF | TGTGCCAGCAGTTCTAGTCCTAGCACAGATACGCAGTATTTT | TRBJ2-3 | 14 | TRBV28 | - | -
CASSLAGGSDTQYF | TGTGCCAGTAGTCTAGCGGGAGGGTCCGATACGCAGTATTTT | TRBJ2-3 | 14 | TRBV19 | TRBD2 | -
CASRAQGSSGNTIYF | TGTGCCAGCAGAGCCCAGGGGAGCTCTGGAAACACCATATATTTT | TRBJ1-3 | 15 | TRBV6-1 | - | -
CASSLQRGPQETQYF | TGCGCCAGCAGCCTCCAGCGGGGGCCCCAAGAGACCCAGTACTTC | TRBJ2-5 | 15 | TRBV5-1 | TRBD2 | -
CASSFSGRTETQYF | TGTGCCAGCAGTTTTAGCGGGAGGACAGAGACCCAGTACTTC | TRBJ2-5 | 14 | TRBV27 | TRBD2 | -
CASSSARTANEQFF | TGTGCCAGCAGCTCCGCCCGGACTGCCAATGAGCAGTTCTTC | TRBJ2-1 | 14 | TRBV7-3 | - | -
CSVRDSSSYNSPLHF | TGCAGCGTCCGGGACAGCAGCTCCTATAATTCACCCCTCCACTTT | TRBJ1-6 | 15 | TRBV29-1 | TRBD1 | -
CASSLRTATYEQYF | TGTGCCAGTAGTCTAAGGACAGCCACCTACGAGCAGTACTTC | TRBJ2-7 | 14 | TRBV19 | - | -
CASSFGGSSGNTIYF | TGCGCCAGCAGCTTCGGGGGGTCCTCTGGAAACACCATATATTTT | TRBJ1-3 | 15 | TRBV5-1 | - | -